This TCR beta chain was sequenced in a study of cytotoxic CD8 clonotypes in ibrutinib-treated CLL. General study points: Having risen at ibrutinib response, clonality had fallen back toward baseline by progression.

Details on this clone: The antigen remains undetermined.

About 1.9 micrograms of genomic DNA (from cryopreserved PBMCs) were used for TCR beta libraries. The V gene's germline CDR1 is PRHDT and CDR2 FYEKMQ (reference sequence). This CDR3 spans 13 amino acids. Between the trimmed V and J ends, which lost 5 bases and 6 bases, there was a span of 14 bases. Sequencing was performed with immunoSEQ multiplex PCR; in TCRdb, only in-frame clones are kept and a portion is missing. The table lists more than 25,000 clones, around 76% of them singletons, with about half in the top ten. Here the sequenced sample was PBMCs, taken after 36 months of ibrutinib treatment. The rearrangement joins TRBV13 to TRBJ2-7; D is ambiguous. This receptor was taken from a human donor with chronic lymphocytic leukemia. Here the CDR3 DNA reads TGTGCCAGCAGCCCCCTCCGGGTGGGCGAGCAGTACTTC. Protein: CASSPLRVGEQYF.